Listed here are 3 T cell receptor beta chains from one sample, sequenced in a study of T-cell memory formation after mild COVID-19. TCRdb re-derived calls from the 5' RACE reads in MiXCR, one entry per CDR3 protein. The sample consists of roughly 240,000 distinct CDR3 sequences, roughly 14% of them appearing once. Sequenced: PBMCs or a T cell subset sorted from them (not recorded which). These receptors were obtained from an adult woman who had mild COVID-19 (a few samples of this study predate the infection). Cell type and time point are not known.

The CDR3: CASRDRGRETQYF. The CDR3 region has the DNA TGTGCCAGCCGGGACAGGGGGCGAGAGACCCAGTACTTC. The V call is TRBV11-2, the J call TRBJ2-5; 12 bases map to TRBD1. The CDR3 runs 13 residues. J lost 4 bases, V lost 8 bases, and 2 bases had no gene match. Per the germline V gene, CDR1 is SGHAT and CDR2 is FQNNGV.

V and J are TRBV7-2 and TRBJ2-2, with a possible D match to TRBD2 (6 bases). V gave up 6 bases and J gave up 4 bases, with 12 bases separating them. The germline V gene has CDR1 SGHTA and CDR2 FQGNSA. This CDR3 is built from 14 residues. The CDR3 nucleotides are TGTGCCAGCAGTCGTCGGGAGAGCACCGGGGAGCTGTTTTTT. Protein sequence: CASSRRESTGELFF.

This clonotype appeared many times. The chain uses TRBV7-2 and TRBJ1-1, with D possibly TRBD1 on 6 matching bases. The germline V and J ends were trimmed by 2 bases and 9 bases, with 10 bases remaining between them. This CDR3 is 12 amino acids long. Germline CDR1 SGHTA, CDR2 FQGNSA. CDR3: CASSLTGTQAFF. CDR3 nucleotide sequence: TGTGCCAGCAGCTTAACCGGGACACAAGCTTTCTTT.